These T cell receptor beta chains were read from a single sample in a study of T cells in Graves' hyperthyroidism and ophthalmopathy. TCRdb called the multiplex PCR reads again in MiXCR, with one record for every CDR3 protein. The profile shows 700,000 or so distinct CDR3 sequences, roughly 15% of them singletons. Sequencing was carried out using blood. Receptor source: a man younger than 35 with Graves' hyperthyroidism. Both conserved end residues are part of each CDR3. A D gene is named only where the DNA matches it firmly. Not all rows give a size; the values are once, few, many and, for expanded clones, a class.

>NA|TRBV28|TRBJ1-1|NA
CASSWGGTSNTEAFF
TGTGCCAGCAGTTGGGGTGGCACCTCGAACACTGAAGCTTTCTTT
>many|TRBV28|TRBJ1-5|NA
CASSLRGIRNQPQHF
TGTGCCAGCAGTTTACGGGGGATTCGTAATCAGCCCCAGCATTTT
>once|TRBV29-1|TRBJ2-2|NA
CCVEGGGARTGELFF
TGCTGCGTTGAGGGTGGGGGCGCGAGGACCGGGGAGCTGTTTTTT
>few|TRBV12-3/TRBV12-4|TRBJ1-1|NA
CASSLALRRMNTEAFF
TGTGCCAGCAGTTTAGCGCTACGGCGGATGAACACTGAAGCTTTCTTT
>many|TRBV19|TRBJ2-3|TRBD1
CASSIGTGGADTQYF
TGTGCCAGTAGTATAGGGACAGGGGGCGCCGATACGCAGTATTTT
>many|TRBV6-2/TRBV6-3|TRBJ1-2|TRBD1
CASSDGTANYGYTF
TGTGCCAGCAGCGACGGGACAGCTAACTATGGCTACACCTTC
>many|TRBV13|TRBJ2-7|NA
CASSHRAEEQYF
TGTGCCAGCAGCCACCGGGCCGAGGAGCAGTACTTC
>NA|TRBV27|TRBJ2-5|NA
CASSLWERGVETQYF
TGTGCCAGCAGTTTATGGGAGAGGGGGGTGGAGACCCAGTACTTC
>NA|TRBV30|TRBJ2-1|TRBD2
CAWSKSGSYNEQFF
TGTGCCTGGAGTAAGAGCGGGAGCTACAATGAGCAGTTCTTC
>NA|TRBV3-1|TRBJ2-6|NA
CASSQVVSAGANVLTF
TGTGCCAGCAGCCAAGTGGTGTCGGCTGGGGCCAACGTCCTGACTTTC
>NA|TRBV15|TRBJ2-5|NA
CATSATPTPKETQYF
TGTGCCACCAGCGCCACCCCGACACCTAAAGAGACCCAGTACTTC
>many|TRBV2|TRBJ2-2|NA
CASSPAPNTGELFF
TGTGCCAGCAGCCCGGCTCCCAACACCGGGGAGCTGTTTTTT
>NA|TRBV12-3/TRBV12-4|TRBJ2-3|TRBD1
CASSRQGGYSTDTQYF
TGTGCCAGCAGTCGACAGGGGGGGTATAGCACAGATACGCAGTATTTT
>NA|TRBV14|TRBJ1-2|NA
CASSQARADYGYTF
TGTGCCAGCAGCCAAGCACGGGCTGACTATGGCTACACCTTC
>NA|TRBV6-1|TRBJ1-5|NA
CASGERTFNQPQHF
TGTGCCAGCGGTGAAAGGACGTTCAATCAGCCCCAGCATTTT
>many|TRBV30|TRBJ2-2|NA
CASWRQHDTGELFF
TGTGCCTCCTGGCGGCAGCATGACACCGGGGAGCTGTTTTTT
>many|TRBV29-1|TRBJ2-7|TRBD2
CSVRSSGIYEQYF
TGCAGCGTTCGATCTAGCGGGATATACGAGCAGTACTTC
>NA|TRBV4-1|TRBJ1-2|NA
CASSQGDFRNYGYTF
TGCGCCAGCAGCCAAGGGGACTTTCGTAACTATGGCTACACCTTC
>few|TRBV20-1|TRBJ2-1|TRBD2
CSASSTSGNNEQFF
TGCAGTGCTAGCTCGACTAGCGGAAACAATGAGCAGTTCTTC
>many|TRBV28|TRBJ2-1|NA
CASSLPGTQDNEQFF
TGTGCCAGCAGTTTACCCGGGACTCAAGACAATGAGCAGTTCTTC
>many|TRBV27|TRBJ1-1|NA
CASRSGKGEAFF
TGTGCCAGCAGGAGCGGTAAGGGCGAAGCTTTCTTT
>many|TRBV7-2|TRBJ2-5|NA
CASSLGSAETQYF
TGTGCCAGCAGCTTGGGCAGTGCAGAGACCCAGTACTTC
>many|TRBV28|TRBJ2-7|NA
CASSFPRVTYEQYF
TGTGCCAGCAGTTTCCCCAGGGTTACCTACGAGCAGTACTTC
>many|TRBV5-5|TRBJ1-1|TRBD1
CASSPRRTGGGTEAFF
TGTGCCAGCAGCCCACGCAGGACAGGTGGGGGCACTGAAGCTTTCTTT
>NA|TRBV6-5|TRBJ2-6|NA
CASSYTQAYLSGANVLTF
TGTGCCAGCAGTTACACCCAGGCATATCTCTCTGGGGCCAACGTCCTGACTTTC
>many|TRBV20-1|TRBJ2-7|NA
CSASDEESEQYF
TGCAGTGCTAGCGACGAGGAGAGCGAGCAGTACTTC
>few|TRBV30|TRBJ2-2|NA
CAWSEGGEGELFF
TGTGCCTGGAGTGAGGGTGGGGAGGGGGAGCTGTTTTTT
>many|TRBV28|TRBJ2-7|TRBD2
CASNRGGGVEQYF
TGTGCCAGCAACCGCGGGGGGGGGGTCGAGCAGTACTTC
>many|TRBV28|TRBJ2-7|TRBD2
CASSLLGTTYEQYF
TGTGCCAGCAGTTTACTAGGGACTACGTACGAGCAGTACTTC
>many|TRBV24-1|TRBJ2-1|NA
CATSDSSADEQFF
TGTGCCACCAGTGACTCGTCAGCGGATGAGCAGTTCTTC
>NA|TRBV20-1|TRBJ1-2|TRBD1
CSATRTGGGYTF
TGCAGTGCCACCCGGACAGGTGGCGGCTACACCTTC
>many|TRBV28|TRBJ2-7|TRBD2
CASSPEAAGGYEQYF
TGTGCCAGCAGTCCCGAAGCAGCGGGAGGCTACGAGCAGTACTTC
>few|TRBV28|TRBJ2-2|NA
CASSLRVARNTGELFF
TGTGCCAGCAGTTTACGCGTAGCGCGGAACACCGGGGAGCTGTTTTTT
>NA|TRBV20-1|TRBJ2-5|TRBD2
CSALLAGGRSETQYF
TGCAGTGCTTTGCTAGCGGGAGGGCGTTCAGAGACCCAGTACTTC
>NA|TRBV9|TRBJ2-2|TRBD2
CASSLASGIANTGELFF
TGTGCCAGCTCCCTGGCTAGCGGGATCGCGAACACCGGGGAGCTGTTTTTT
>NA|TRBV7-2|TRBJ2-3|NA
CASSFSGPPDTQYF
TGTGCCAGCAGCTTTTCAGGGCCCCCAGATACGCAGTATTTT
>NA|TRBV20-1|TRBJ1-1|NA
CSARFTSGLVAEAFF
TGCAGTGCTAGATTCACTTCAGGGTTGGTGGCTGAAGCTTTCTTT
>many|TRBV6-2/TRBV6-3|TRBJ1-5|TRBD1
CASRLLTGGNQPQHF
TGTGCCAGCAGACTACTGACAGGGGGCAATCAGCCCCAGCATTTT
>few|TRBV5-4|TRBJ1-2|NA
CASSSAFERGYTF
TGTGCCAGCAGCTCCGCTTTCGAGCGTGGCTACACCTTC
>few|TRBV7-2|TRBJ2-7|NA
CASRPRESYEQYF
TGTGCCAGCCGACCTAGAGAGAGCTACGAGCAGTACTTC
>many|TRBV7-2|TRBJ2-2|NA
CASSLRGTTGELFF
TGTGCCAGCAGCTTACGGGGGACCACCGGGGAGCTGTTTTTT
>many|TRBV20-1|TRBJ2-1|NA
CSARSGGVNEQFF
TGCAGTGCTAGGAGCGGTGGGGTTAATGAGCAGTTCTTC
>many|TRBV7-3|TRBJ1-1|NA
CASSLSGVDTEAFF
TGTGCCAGCAGCTTATCAGGCGTGGACACTGAAGCTTTCTTT
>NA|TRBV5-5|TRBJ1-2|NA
CASSLPQESYGYTF
TGTGCCAGCAGCTTGCCGCAGGAGTCCTATGGCTACACCTTC
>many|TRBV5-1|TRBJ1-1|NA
CASSPQQGMNTEAFF
TGCGCCAGCAGCCCCCAACAGGGCATGAACACTGAAGCTTTCTTT
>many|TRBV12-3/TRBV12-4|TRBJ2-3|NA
CASSPNRDGDTQYF
TGTGCCAGCAGTCCGAACAGGGATGGGGATACGCAGTATTTT
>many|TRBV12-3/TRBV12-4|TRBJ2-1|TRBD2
CASRWLAGLDEQFF
TGTGCCAGCAGATGGCTAGCGGGGTTGGATGAGCAGTTCTTC
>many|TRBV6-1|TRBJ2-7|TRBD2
CASSPLQRGPYERQYF
TGTGCCAGCAGCCCATTGCAGCGGGGGCCATACGAGCGGCAGTACTTC
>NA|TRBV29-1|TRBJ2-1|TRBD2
CSVDGRARDEQFF
TGCAGCGTTGACGGGAGGGCCAGGGATGAGCAGTTCTTC
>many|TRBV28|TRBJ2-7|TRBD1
CASRPQPGQEDLGEQYF
TGTGCCAGCAGACCCCAACCCGGACAGGAGGACCTAGGCGAGCAGTACTTC
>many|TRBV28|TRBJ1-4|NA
CASTIGNEKLFF
TGTGCCAGCACAATCGGTAATGAAAAACTGTTTTTT
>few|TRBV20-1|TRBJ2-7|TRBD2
CSARETSGDAYEQYF
TGCAGTGCTAGAGAGACTAGCGGAGACGCGTACGAGCAGTACTTC
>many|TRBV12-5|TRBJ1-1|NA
CASGLPNTGMNTEAFF
TGTGCTAGTGGTTTGCCTAATACAGGGATGAACACTGAAGCTTTCTTT